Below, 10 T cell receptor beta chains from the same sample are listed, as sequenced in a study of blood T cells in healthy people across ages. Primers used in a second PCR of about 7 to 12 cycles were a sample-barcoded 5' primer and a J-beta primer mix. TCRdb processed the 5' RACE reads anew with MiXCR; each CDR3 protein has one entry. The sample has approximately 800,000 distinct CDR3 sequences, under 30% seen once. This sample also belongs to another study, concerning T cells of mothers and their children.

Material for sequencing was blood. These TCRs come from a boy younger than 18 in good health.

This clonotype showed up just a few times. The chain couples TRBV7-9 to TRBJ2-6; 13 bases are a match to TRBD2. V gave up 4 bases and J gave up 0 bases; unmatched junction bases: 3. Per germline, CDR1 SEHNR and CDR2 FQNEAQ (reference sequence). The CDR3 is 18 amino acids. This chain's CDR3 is CASSWTSGGISGANVLTF. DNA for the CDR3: TGTGCCAGCAGCTGGACTAGCGGGGGAATCTCTGGGGCCAACGTCCTGACTTTC. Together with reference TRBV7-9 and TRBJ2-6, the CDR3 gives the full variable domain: DTGVSQNPRHKITKRGQNVTFRCDPISEHNRLYWYRQTLGQGPEFLTYFQNEAQLEKSRLLSDRFSAERPKGSFSTLEIQRTEQGDSAMYLCASSWTSGGISGANVLTFGAGSRLTVL.

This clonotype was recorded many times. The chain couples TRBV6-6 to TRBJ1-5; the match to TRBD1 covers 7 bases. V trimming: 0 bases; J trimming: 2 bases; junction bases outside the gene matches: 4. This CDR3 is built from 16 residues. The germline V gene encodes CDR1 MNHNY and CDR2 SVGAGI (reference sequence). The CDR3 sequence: CASSYSPDRGNQPQHF. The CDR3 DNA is TGTGCCAGCAGTTACTCGCCCGACAGGGGCAATCAGCCCCAGCATTTT.

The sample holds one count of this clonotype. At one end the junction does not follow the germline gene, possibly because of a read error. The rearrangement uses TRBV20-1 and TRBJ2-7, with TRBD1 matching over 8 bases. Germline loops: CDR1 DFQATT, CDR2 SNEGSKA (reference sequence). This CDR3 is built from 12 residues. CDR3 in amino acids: CSARDRAWEQYF. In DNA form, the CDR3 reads TGCAGTGCTAGGGACAGGGCTTGGGAGCAGTACTTT.

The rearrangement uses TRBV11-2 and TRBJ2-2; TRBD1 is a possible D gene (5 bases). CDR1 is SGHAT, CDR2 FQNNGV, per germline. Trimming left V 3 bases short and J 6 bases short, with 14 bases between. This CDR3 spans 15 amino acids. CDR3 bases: TGTGCCAGCAGCTTTGGTTATCAGGGTGCCGGGGAGCTGTTTTTT. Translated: CASSFGYQGAGELFF.

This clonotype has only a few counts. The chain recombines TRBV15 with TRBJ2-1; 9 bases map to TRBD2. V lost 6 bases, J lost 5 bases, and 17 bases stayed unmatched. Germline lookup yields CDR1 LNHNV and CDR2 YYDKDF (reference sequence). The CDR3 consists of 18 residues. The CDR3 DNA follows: TGTGCCACCAGACCCCGGCCGTGGAGCGGGGGGCCTAACAATGAGCAGTTCTTC. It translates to CATRPRPWSGGPNNEQFF.

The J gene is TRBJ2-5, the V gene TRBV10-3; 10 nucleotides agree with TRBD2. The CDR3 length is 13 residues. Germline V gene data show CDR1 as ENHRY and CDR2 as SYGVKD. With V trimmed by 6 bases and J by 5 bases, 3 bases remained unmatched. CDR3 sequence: CAIRQTSGETQYF. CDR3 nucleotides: TGTGCCATCAGGCAGACTAGCGGGGAGACCCAGTACTTC.

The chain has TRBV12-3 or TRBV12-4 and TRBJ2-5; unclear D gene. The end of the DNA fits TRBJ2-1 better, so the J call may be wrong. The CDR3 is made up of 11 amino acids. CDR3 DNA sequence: TGTGCCAGCAGTTTTCTGGCAGAGCAGTTCTTC. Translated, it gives CASSFLAEQFF.

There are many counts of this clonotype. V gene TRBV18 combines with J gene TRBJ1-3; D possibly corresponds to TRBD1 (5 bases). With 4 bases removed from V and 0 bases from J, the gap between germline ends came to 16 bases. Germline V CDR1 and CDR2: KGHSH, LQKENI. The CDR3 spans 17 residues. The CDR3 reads CASSQSWGRSSGNTIYF. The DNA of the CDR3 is TGTGCCAGCTCACAGTCCTGGGGCCGCAGCTCTGGAAACACCATATATTTT.

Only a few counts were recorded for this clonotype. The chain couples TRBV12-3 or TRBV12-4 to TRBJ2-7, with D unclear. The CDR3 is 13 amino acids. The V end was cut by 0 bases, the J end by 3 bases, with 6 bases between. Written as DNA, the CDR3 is TGTGCCAGCAGTTTAGCGGTCGGCTACGAGCAGTACTTC. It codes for CASSLAVGYEQYF.

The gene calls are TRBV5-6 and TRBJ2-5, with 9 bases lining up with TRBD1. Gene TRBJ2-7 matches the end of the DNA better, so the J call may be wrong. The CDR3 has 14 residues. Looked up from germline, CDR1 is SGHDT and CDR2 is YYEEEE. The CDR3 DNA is TGTGCCAGCAGCCGGGACAGGGCGGTCTACGAGCAGTACTTC. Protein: CASSRDRAVYEQYF.